The rows below give T cell receptor beta chains drawn from one sample of a study of vaccination and CD4 T cells after COVID-19. Their antigen targets remain unknown. A single record per CDR3 protein comes from TCRdb applying MiXCR to the PCR reads. The sample has some 20,000 distinct CDR3 sequences, around 33% seen once. Sequencing input: cultured CD4+ T cells from blood. The receptor set was obtained from a human donor with COVID-19. Each CDR3 is given with its conserved first and last residue. The order of the fields is D gene, J gene, clone size, V gene, CDR3 length, CDR3 protein, CDR3 DNA. D genes are given only for firm matches. Clone sizes are given selectively: once, few, many, or a class where the clone is expanded.

>-|TRBJ2-2|few|TRBV6-5|15
CASSYVGARTGELFF
TGTGCCAGCAGTTACGTGGGGGCGAGAACCGGGGAGCTGTTTTTT
>-|TRBJ2-3|-|TRBV5-4|14
CASSPADFTDTQYF
TGTGCCAGCAGCCCCGCGGACTTCACAGATACGCAGTATTTT
>-|TRBJ1-4|-|TRBV11-2|13
CASSLQGIEKLFF
TGTGCCAGCAGCTTACAAGGGATTGAAAAACTGTTTTTT
>TRBD2|TRBJ2-2|few|TRBV2|14
CASRPYLGGGELFF
TGTGCCAGCAGACCTTACCTCGGGGGGGGGGAGCTGTTTTTT
>TRBD2|TRBJ2-5|few|TRBV19|13
CASSTGLAETQYF
TGTGCCAGTAGTACTGGACTAGCGGAGACCCAGTACTTC
>-|TRBJ1-1|-|TRBV27|15
CASSLSGPKNTEAFF
TGTGCCAGCAGTTTATCGGGACCGAAGAACACTGAAGCTTTCTTT
>-|TRBJ2-3|-|TRBV7-9|14
CASSEGPPPDTQYF
TGTGCCAGCAGCGAGGGACCCCCCCCAGATACGCAGTATTTT
>TRBD2|TRBJ2-1|once|TRBV11-3|15
CASGRGGSSYNEQFF
TGTGCCAGCGGCCGCGGGGGGAGCTCCTACAATGAGCAGTTCTTC
>-|TRBJ1-2|-|TRBV7-9|15
CASSLVRADNYGYTF
TGTGCCAGCAGCTTAGTTAGGGCAGACAACTATGGCTACACCTTC
>-|TRBJ2-4|-|TRBV5-5|15
CASSLVELAKNIQYF
TGTGCCAGCAGCTTGGTTGAGCTAGCCAAAAACATTCAGTACTTC
>TRBD1|TRBJ2-1|-|TRBV24-1|17
CATSERGGTGGSGEQFF
TGTGCCACCAGTGAGAGGGGCGGGACAGGGGGGTCCGGTGAGCAGTTCTTC
>TRBD1|TRBJ1-5|few|TRBV6-5|16
CASSYSRTGGFQPQHF
TGTGCCAGCAGTTATTCGCGGACAGGGGGCTTTCAGCCCCAGCATTTT
>-|TRBJ2-3|-|TRBV12-5|16
CASGLGSRGHADTQYF
TGTGCTAGTGGTTTGGGGTCGAGAGGACACGCAGATACGCAGTATTTT
>-|TRBJ2-7|-|TRBV7-2|12
CASSLASGEQYF
TGTGCCAGCAGCTTAGCTTCCGGAGAGCAGTACTTC
>-|TRBJ1-1|few|TRBV10-1|14
CASSEARSSTEAFF
TGCGCCAGCAGTGAGGCCAGATCGTCCACTGAAGCTTTCTTT
>-|TRBJ2-7|few|TRBV2|11
CASKSDYEQYF
TGTGCCAGCAAGAGCGACTACGAGCAGTACTTC
>TRBD1|TRBJ1-2|-|TRBV19|14
CASSTSDREVGYTF
TGTGCCAGTAGTACATCGGACAGGGAGGTTGGCTACACCTTC
>TRBD1|TRBJ1-5|few|TRBV7-9|15
CASSPEQGTNQPQHF
TGTGCCAGCAGCCCCGAACAGGGGACAAATCAGCCCCAGCATTTT
>-|TRBJ2-3|-|TRBV25-1|13
CASSDNGADTQYF
TGTGCCAGCAGTGATAACGGGGCAGATACGCAGTATTTT
>-|TRBJ2-3|few|TRBV10-3|13
CAISPGGTDTQYF
TGTGCCATCAGCCCCGGGGGCACAGATACGCAGTATTTT